The rows below give T cell receptor beta chains drawn from one sample of a study of regulatory T cells in long-lasting Graves disease. MiXCR, run by TCRdb on the multiplex PCR reads, gives a single entry per CDR3 protein. In the table there are around 500,000 distinct CDR3 sequences, about 11% of which are singletons. This sample was also put to use in a study of T cells in Graves' hyperthyroidism and ophthalmopathy.

Sequenced material: peripheral blood mononuclear cells (PBMCs), taken at new diagnosis, from a patient treated with antithyroid drugs. These receptors came from a woman aged 30 to 39 with Graves disease. Each CDR3 is given with its conserved first and last residue. Fields, in order: V gene, clone size, J gene, D gene, CDR3 protein, CDR3 DNA. The D gene is left open where the match is weak. Some rows mark clone size as missing; the rest say once, few, many or name a class of expanded clone.

V: TRBV7-9; size: many; J: TRBJ2-1; D: TRBD1; CDR3: CASSQRPRQGLNEQFF; DNA: TGTGCCAGCAGCCAACGTCCTCGACAGGGGCTAAATGAGCAGTTCTTC
V: TRBV19; size: many; J: TRBJ2-3; D: -; CDR3: CASSTVSGHTQYF; DNA: TGTGCCAGTAGTACGGTTTCCGGACATACGCAGTATTTT
V: TRBV9; size: many; J: TRBJ1-3; D: TRBD1; CDR3: CASSAVGQGHTIYF; DNA: TGTGCCAGCAGCGCCGTGGGACAGGGGCACACCATATATTTT
V: TRBV13; size: many; J: TRBJ2-5; D: TRBD1; CDR3: CASSLAGTEIQETQYF; DNA: TGTGCCAGCAGCTTAGCTGGGACAGAAATACAAGAGACCCAGTACTTC
V: TRBV28; size: -; J: TRBJ1-5; D: -; CDR3: CASSFGGGGNQPQHF; DNA: TGTGCCAGCAGTTTTGGGGGAGGTGGCAATCAGCCCCAGCATTTT
V: TRBV11-2; size: many; J: TRBJ2-7; D: TRBD1; CDR3: CASSSLPGQGSYEQYF; DNA: TGTGCCAGCAGCTCACTCCCGGGACAGGGGTCCTACGAGCAGTACTTC
V: TRBV25-1; size: few; J: TRBJ1-6; D: -; CDR3: CASNEREWNSPLHF; DNA: TGTGCCAGCAATGAAAGGGAGTGGAATTCACCCCTCCACTTT
V: TRBV5-5; size: few; J: TRBJ2-2; D: -; CDR3: CASMWGSNTGELFF; DNA: TGTGCCAGCATGTGGGGTTCGAACACCGGGGAGCTGTTTTTT
V: TRBV29-1; size: many; J: TRBJ1-5; D: -; CDR3: CSVVLQSNQPQHF; DNA: TGCAGCGTTGTTTTACAGAGCAATCAGCCCCAGCATTTT
V: TRBV20-1; size: -; J: TRBJ2-1; D: -; CDR3: CSANGGVYNEQFF; DNA: TGCAGTGCTAACGGTGGGGTTTACAATGAGCAGTTCTTC
V: TRBV14; size: few; J: TRBJ2-3; D: TRBD2; CDR3: CASSQDGTAGEGTDTQYF; DNA: TGTGCCAGCAGCCAAGACGGGACGGCGGGAGAGGGCACAGATACGCAGTATTTT
V: TRBV24-1; size: -; J: TRBJ2-3; D: -; CDR3: CATSDAASSTDTQYF; DNA: TGTGCCACCAGTGATGCGGCTTCTAGCACAGATACGCAGTATTTT
V: TRBV6-2/TRBV6-3; size: many; J: TRBJ1-1; D: -; CDR3: CASSPGDTRNTEAFF; DNA: TGTGCCAGCAGTCCAGGGGACACTCGGAACACTGAAGCTTTCTTT
V: TRBV6-1; size: -; J: TRBJ2-3; D: TRBD2; CDR3: CASSEALSGRAGSTQYF; DNA: TGTGCCAGCAGTGAAGCGCTTAGCGGGAGGGCCGGGTCTACGCAGTATTTT
V: TRBV9; size: many; J: TRBJ2-7; D: TRBD1; CDR3: CASSEGQTTYEQYF; DNA: TGTGCCAGCAGCGAGGGACAGACGACCTACGAGCAGTACTTC
V: TRBV5-4; size: many; J: TRBJ2-1; D: -; CDR3: CASSRAGGSSYNEQFF; DNA: TGTGCCAGCAGCCGCGCGGGTGGGAGCTCCTACAATGAGCAGTTCTTC
V: TRBV6-1; size: many; J: TRBJ1-6; D: TRBD1; CDR3: CASSRGQGKGSPLHF; DNA: TGTGCCAGCAGTCGGGGACAGGGGAAAGGTTCACCCCTCCACTTT
V: TRBV6-5; size: many; J: TRBJ1-1; D: -; CDR3: CASSYSNDGNTEAFF; DNA: TGTGCCAGCAGTTACTCGAACGATGGGAACACTGAAGCTTTCTTT
V: TRBV5-6; size: many; J: TRBJ2-1; D: TRBD2; CDR3: CASIPGTSGHNEQFF; DNA: TGTGCCAGCATTCCCGGGACTAGCGGTCACAATGAGCAGTTCTTC
V: TRBV2; size: few; J: TRBJ2-2; D: TRBD2; CDR3: CASSPSGRAIGNGELFF; DNA: TGTGCCAGCTCCCCCAGCGGGAGGGCCATTGGTAACGGGGAGCTGTTTTTT
V: TRBV7-3; size: many; J: TRBJ2-1; D: -; CDR3: CASSSPADRHNEQFF; DNA: TGTGCCAGCAGCTCCCCAGCCGACCGACACAATGAGCAGTTCTTC
V: TRBV7-3; size: many; J: TRBJ2-1; D: -; CDR3: CASSLSQIYNEQFF; DNA: TGTGCCAGCAGCTTAAGCCAGATATACAATGAGCAGTTCTTC